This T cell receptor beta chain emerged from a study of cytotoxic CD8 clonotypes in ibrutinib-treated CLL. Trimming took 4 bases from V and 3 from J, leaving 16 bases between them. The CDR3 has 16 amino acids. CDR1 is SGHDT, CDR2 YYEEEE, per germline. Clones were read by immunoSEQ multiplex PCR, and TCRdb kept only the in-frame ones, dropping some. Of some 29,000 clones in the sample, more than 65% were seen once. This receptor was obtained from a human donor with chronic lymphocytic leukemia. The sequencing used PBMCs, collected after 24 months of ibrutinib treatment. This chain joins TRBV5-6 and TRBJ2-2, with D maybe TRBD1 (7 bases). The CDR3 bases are TGTGCCAGCAGCGGTCCAGGGGGGTTGCACACCGGGGAGCTGTTTTTT. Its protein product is CASSGPGGLHTGELFF.